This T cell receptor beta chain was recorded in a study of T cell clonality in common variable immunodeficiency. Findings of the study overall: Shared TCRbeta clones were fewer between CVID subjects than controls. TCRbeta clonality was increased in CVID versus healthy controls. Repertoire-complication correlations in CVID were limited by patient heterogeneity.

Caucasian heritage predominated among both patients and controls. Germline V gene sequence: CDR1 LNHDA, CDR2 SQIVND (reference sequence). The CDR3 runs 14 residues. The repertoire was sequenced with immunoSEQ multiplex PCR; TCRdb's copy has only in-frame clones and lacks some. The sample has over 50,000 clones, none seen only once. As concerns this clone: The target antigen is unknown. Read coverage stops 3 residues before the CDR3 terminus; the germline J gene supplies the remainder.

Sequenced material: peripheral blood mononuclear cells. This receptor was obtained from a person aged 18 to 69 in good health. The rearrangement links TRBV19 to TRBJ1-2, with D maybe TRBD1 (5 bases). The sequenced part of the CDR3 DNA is TGTGCCAGTAGTATTACGGGACTACTTAATGAC. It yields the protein CASSITGLLND. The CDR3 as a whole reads CASSITGLLNDYTF.